Listed below are T cell receptor beta chains from one sample, sequenced in a study of CD8 T cells in ankylosing spondylitis. TCRdb used MiXCR to reprocess the 5' RACE reads, holding one entry per CDR3 protein. The sample lists roughly 300,000 distinct CDR3 sequences; 6.5% to 10% were seen once. The sample consisted of blood, either unsorted or a sorted T cell fraction (not recorded which). The source is a male donor with ankylosing spondylitis. Both conserved end residues are part of each CDR3. The D gene is left open where the match is weak. Only part of the rows carry a size: once, few, many, or a class if the clone is expanded.

j_gene: TRBJ1-2; d_gene: TRBD1; v_gene: TRBV6-5; abundance: many; CDR3aa: CASSYDFRTGGADGYTF; CDR3nt: TGTGCCAGCAGTTACGATTTTCGGACAGGGGGCGCCGATGGCTACACCTTC
j_gene: TRBJ2-1; d_gene: NA; v_gene: TRBV25-1; abundance: many; CDR3aa: CASSDAAFGHNEQFF; CDR3nt: TGTGCCAGCAGTGACGCGGCGTTCGGCCACAATGAGCAGTTCTTC
j_gene: TRBJ2-6; d_gene: NA; v_gene: TRBV7-9; abundance: few; CDR3aa: CASSLSGVSGANVLTF; CDR3nt: TGTGCCAGCAGCTTATCCGGGGTCTCGGGGGCCAACGTCCTGACTTTC
j_gene: TRBJ2-1; d_gene: TRBD2; v_gene: TRBV24-1; abundance: many; CDR3aa: CATSDLGTSGRFYNEQFF; CDR3nt: TGTGCCACCAGTGATTTGGGGACTAGCGGGAGATTCTACAATGAGCAGTTCTTC
j_gene: TRBJ1-1; d_gene: NA; v_gene: TRBV20-1; abundance: few; CDR3aa: CSARGHMNTEAFF; CDR3nt: TGCAGTGCTAGGGGACACATGAACACTGAAGCTTTCTTT
j_gene: TRBJ2-7; d_gene: NA; v_gene: TRBV6-6; abundance: few; CDR3aa: CASSPGGHEQYF; CDR3nt: TGTGCCAGCAGTCCCGGGGGCCACGAGCAGTACTTC
j_gene: TRBJ2-2; d_gene: NA; v_gene: TRBV7-8; abundance: NA; CDR3aa: CASSRGAGANTGELFF; CDR3nt: TGTGCCAGCAGTCGGGGGGCAGGGGCGAACACCGGGGAGCTGTTTTTT
j_gene: TRBJ2-4; d_gene: NA; v_gene: TRBV20-1; abundance: many; CDR3aa: CSAGSGDDKNIQYF; CDR3nt: TGCAGTGCTGGGAGTGGGGACGACAAAAACATTCAGTACTTC
j_gene: TRBJ2-2; d_gene: TRBD1; v_gene: TRBV2; abundance: NA; CDR3aa: CASLQGALGELFF; CDR3nt: TGTGCCAGCCTACAGGGGGCGCTCGGGGAGCTGTTTTTT
j_gene: TRBJ1-1; d_gene: NA; v_gene: TRBV20-1; abundance: few; CDR3aa: CSASRTANTEAFF; CDR3nt: TGCAGTGCTAGTCGGACGGCGAACACTGAAGCTTTCTTT
j_gene: TRBJ2-7; d_gene: TRBD1; v_gene: TRBV3-1; abundance: few; CDR3aa: CASSPVGQESYEQYF; CDR3nt: TGTGCCAGCAGCCCCGTGGGACAGGAGTCCTACGAGCAGTACTTC
j_gene: TRBJ1-2; d_gene: TRBD1; v_gene: TRBV2; abundance: few; CDR3aa: CASRPAVITDREGANYGYTF; CDR3nt: TGTGCCAGCAGGCCCGCAGTGATTACGGACAGGGAGGGGGCTAACTATGGCTACACCTTC
j_gene: TRBJ2-7; d_gene: NA; v_gene: TRBV4-1; abundance: many; CDR3aa: CASSQTWASYEQYF; CDR3nt: TGCGCCAGCAGCCAAACGTGGGCGTCCTACGAGCAGTACTTC
j_gene: TRBJ1-1; d_gene: NA; v_gene: TRBV10-3; abundance: NA; CDR3aa: CAISEFDPQYAFF; CDR3nt: TGTGCCATCAGTGAGTTTGACCCACAGTACGCTTTCTTT
j_gene: TRBJ2-1; d_gene: TRBD1; v_gene: TRBV20-1; abundance: once; CDR3aa: CSALGQGDNEQFF; CDR3nt: TGCAGTGCTTTGGGACAGGGAGACAATGAGCAGTTCTTC
j_gene: TRBJ2-4; d_gene: NA; v_gene: TRBV28; abundance: once; CDR3aa: CASSPILVGVKVDIQYF; CDR3nt: TGTGCCAGCAGTCCCATCCTGGTGGGAGTGAAGGTCGACATTCAGTACTTC
j_gene: TRBJ1-5; d_gene: NA; v_gene: TRBV12-3/TRBV12-4; abundance: many; CDR3aa: CASSLSLGYSNQPQHF; CDR3nt: TGTGCCAGCAGTTTATCTCTGGGTTATAGCAATCAGCCCCAGCATTTT
j_gene: TRBJ2-1; d_gene: NA; v_gene: TRBV3-1; abundance: NA; CDR3aa: CASSQRLALAQIYNEQFF; CDR3nt: TGTGCCAGCAGCCAGCGGCTGGCGCTAGCGCAAATCTACAATGAGCAGTTCTTC
j_gene: TRBJ2-2; d_gene: TRBD2; v_gene: TRBV20-1; abundance: many; CDR3aa: CSARDWTSGDTGELFF; CDR3nt: TGCAGTGCTAGAGATTGGACTAGCGGTGACACCGGGGAGCTGTTTTTT
j_gene: TRBJ1-1; d_gene: TRBD1; v_gene: TRBV7-9; abundance: few; CDR3aa: CASSFTRTGGNTEAFF; CDR3nt: TGTGCCAGCAGCTTTACCCGGACAGGGGGGAACACTGAAGCTTTCTTT
j_gene: TRBJ2-1; d_gene: TRBD2; v_gene: TRBV20-1; abundance: NA; CDR3aa: CSAQGLAGDNEQFF; CDR3nt: TGCAGTGCCCAGGGACTAGCCGGAGATAATGAGCAGTTCTTC
j_gene: TRBJ2-1; d_gene: TRBD1; v_gene: TRBV5-1; abundance: many; CDR3aa: CASSPGQGAYNEQFF; CDR3nt: TGCGCCAGCAGCCCGGGACAGGGGGCCTACAATGAGCAGTTCTTC
j_gene: TRBJ2-7; d_gene: TRBD1; v_gene: TRBV4-2; abundance: NA; CDR3aa: CASKGDRSSYEQYF; CDR3nt: TGTGCCAGCAAGGGGGACAGAAGTTCCTACGAGCAGTACTTC
j_gene: TRBJ2-3; d_gene: NA; v_gene: TRBV18; abundance: few; CDR3aa: CASSPPSVGTDTQYF; CDR3nt: TGTGCCAGCTCACCACCTTCAGTTGGAACAGATACGCAGTATTTT
j_gene: TRBJ1-5; d_gene: NA; v_gene: TRBV19; abundance: many; CDR3aa: CASSQGRHQPQHF; CDR3nt: TGTGCCAGTAGTCAGGGTCGTCATCAGCCCCAGCATTTT
j_gene: TRBJ2-5; d_gene: TRBD2; v_gene: TRBV20-1; abundance: few; CDR3aa: CSARLPGLAVETQYF; CDR3nt: TGCAGTGCTAGACTGCCGGGACTAGCAGTAGAGACCCAGTACTTC
j_gene: TRBJ2-1; d_gene: NA; v_gene: TRBV5-1; abundance: few; CDR3aa: CASSWGFQLQGYNEQFF; CDR3nt: TGCGCCAGCAGCTGGGGCTTCCAACTCCAAGGCTACAATGAGCAGTTCTTC
j_gene: TRBJ2-1; d_gene: NA; v_gene: TRBV7-9; abundance: few; CDR3aa: CASHRRGGAYNEQFF; CDR3nt: TGTGCCAGCCACCGGCGGGGCGGGGCTTACAATGAGCAGTTCTTC
j_gene: TRBJ2-1; d_gene: TRBD2; v_gene: TRBV20-1; abundance: NA; CDR3aa: CSARILAGGFSYNEQFF; CDR3nt: TGCAGTGCTAGAATACTAGCGGGAGGGTTCTCCTACAATGAGCAGTTCTTC
j_gene: TRBJ1-5; d_gene: NA; v_gene: TRBV6-2/TRBV6-3; abundance: many; CDR3aa: CASSSRQVNQPQHF; CDR3nt: TGTGCCAGCAGTTCTCGACAGGTCAATCAGCCCCAGCATTTT
j_gene: TRBJ1-5; d_gene: NA; v_gene: TRBV27; abundance: few; CDR3aa: CASSLRAWGQPQHF; CDR3nt: TGTGCCAGCAGTTTAAGGGCTTGGGGTCAGCCCCAGCATTTT
j_gene: TRBJ2-1; d_gene: TRBD2; v_gene: TRBV7-3; abundance: NA; CDR3aa: CACSLRALAGVDEQFF; CDR3nt: TGTGCCTGCAGCTTAAGGGCGCTAGCGGGGGTAGATGAGCAGTTCTTC
j_gene: TRBJ2-1; d_gene: TRBD2; v_gene: TRBV20-1; abundance: few; CDR3aa: CSARPWTSGTYNEQFF; CDR3nt: TGCAGTGCTAGACCTTGGACTAGCGGGACCTACAATGAGCAGTTCTTC
j_gene: TRBJ2-3; d_gene: TRBD1; v_gene: TRBV14; abundance: few; CDR3aa: CASSQASPGQITDTQYF; CDR3nt: TGTGCCAGCAGCCAAGCCTCCCCGGGACAGATCACAGATACGCAGTATTTT
j_gene: TRBJ2-7; d_gene: TRBD1; v_gene: TRBV3-1; abundance: NA; CDR3aa: CASSQVTGGLNEQYF; CDR3nt: TGTGCCAGCAGCCAAGTGACAGGGGGTTTAAACGAGCAGTACTTC
j_gene: TRBJ2-1; d_gene: TRBD2; v_gene: TRBV6-2/TRBV6-3; abundance: many; CDR3aa: CASRLAGERGQVVSYNEQFF; CDR3nt: TGTGCCAGCAGATTAGCGGGAGAGAGAGGCCAGGTAGTCTCCTACAATGAGCAGTTCTTC
j_gene: TRBJ2-3; d_gene: TRBD2; v_gene: TRBV5-1; abundance: NA; CDR3aa: CASREGLETDTQYF; CDR3nt: TGCGCCAGCAGAGAGGGACTAGAGACAGATACGCAGTATTTT
j_gene: TRBJ2-1; d_gene: NA; v_gene: TRBV12-5; abundance: NA; CDR3aa: CASGFGLAREQFF; CDR3nt: TGTGCTAGTGGTTTCGGTTTAGCGAGGGAGCAGTTCTTC
j_gene: TRBJ1-2; d_gene: NA; v_gene: TRBV4-1; abundance: few; CDR3aa: CASSQDPQNPYGYTF; CDR3nt: TGCGCCAGCAGCCAAGATCCTCAGAACCCTTATGGCTACACCTTC
j_gene: TRBJ2-2; d_gene: NA; v_gene: TRBV18; abundance: NA; CDR3aa: CASSPLSANTGELFF; CDR3nt: TGTGCCAGCTCACCACTTAGCGCGAACACCGGGGAGCTGTTTTTT
j_gene: TRBJ2-7; d_gene: TRBD2; v_gene: TRBV4-2; abundance: many; CDR3aa: CASSPGPGLAGRYEQYF; CDR3nt: TGTGCCAGCAGCCCAGGACCGGGACTAGCGGGCCGCTACGAGCAGTACTTC
j_gene: TRBJ2-7; d_gene: TRBD2; v_gene: TRBV11-3; abundance: few; CDR3aa: CASSVAGKWSYEQYF; CDR3nt: TGTGCCAGCAGCGTAGCGGGGAAATGGTCCTACGAGCAGTACTTC
j_gene: TRBJ2-7; d_gene: NA; v_gene: TRBV13; abundance: few; CDR3aa: CASSLKPSRRYEQYF; CDR3nt: TGTGCCAGCAGCTTAAAGCCTAGTCGCCGCTACGAGCAGTACTTC
j_gene: TRBJ2-3; d_gene: NA; v_gene: TRBV4-2; abundance: NA; CDR3aa: CASSRSPTDTQYF; CDR3nt: TGTGCCAGCAGCCGAAGTCCAACAGATACGCAGTATTTT
j_gene: TRBJ2-7; d_gene: NA; v_gene: TRBV20-1; abundance: NA; CDR3aa: CSAGRPSSYEQYF; CDR3nt: TGCAGTGCTGGGAGACCCAGCTCCTACGAGCAGTACTTC
j_gene: TRBJ2-2; d_gene: TRBD2; v_gene: TRBV11-2; abundance: few; CDR3aa: CASSAGLAGALNTGELFF; CDR3nt: TGTGCCAGCAGCGCGGGACTAGCGGGAGCTCTTAACACCGGGGAGCTGTTTTTT
j_gene: TRBJ2-3; d_gene: TRBD1; v_gene: TRBV4-3; abundance: few; CDR3aa: CASSQNRGPKQYTQYF; CDR3nt: TGCGCCAGCAGCCAGAACAGGGGCCCCAAGCAGTATACGCAGTATTTT
j_gene: TRBJ1-4; d_gene: TRBD1; v_gene: TRBV11-2; abundance: few; CDR3aa: CASSPQGAGSDEKLFF; CDR3nt: TGTGCCAGCAGCCCCCAGGGGGCAGGATCAGATGAAAAACTGTTTTTT
j_gene: TRBJ1-5; d_gene: NA; v_gene: TRBV29-1; abundance: many; CDR3aa: CSVGGVNQPQHF; CDR3nt: TGCAGCGTCGGAGGGGTGAATCAGCCCCAGCATTTT
j_gene: TRBJ2-7; d_gene: NA; v_gene: TRBV27; abundance: few; CDR3aa: CASKMTRQPQYEQYF; CDR3nt: TGTGCCAGCAAAATGACTAGACAGCCTCAGTACGAGCAGTACTTC
j_gene: TRBJ1-3; d_gene: NA; v_gene: TRBV27; abundance: few; CDR3aa: CASSLNPGNTIYF; CDR3nt: TGTGCCAGCAGTTTAAATCCAGGAAACACCATATATTTT
j_gene: TRBJ1-4; d_gene: NA; v_gene: TRBV5-1; abundance: few; CDR3aa: CASSLDQNEKLFF; CDR3nt: TGCGCCAGCAGCCTCGACCAAAATGAAAAACTGTTTTTT
j_gene: TRBJ2-5; d_gene: NA; v_gene: TRBV12-3/TRBV12-4; abundance: many; CDR3aa: CASSFQETQYF; CDR3nt: TGTGCCAGCAGTTTCCAAGAGACCCAGTACTTC
j_gene: TRBJ2-1; d_gene: TRBD2; v_gene: TRBV5-6; abundance: many; CDR3aa: CASSRGLGTYNEQFF; CDR3nt: TGTGCCAGCAGCCGAGGACTAGGAACATACAATGAGCAGTTCTTC
j_gene: TRBJ2-7; d_gene: TRBD2; v_gene: TRBV11-3; abundance: NA; CDR3aa: CASSPGLGMREQYF; CDR3nt: TGTGCCAGCAGCCCGGGACTAGGGATGCGCGAGCAGTACTTC